This TCR beta chain originates from a study of regulatory T cells in long-lasting Graves disease. Background on the study: Graves' patients, newly diagnosed, had taken antithyroid drugs under 3 months. The study's findings and limits: Favoring TRBV28, TRBJ1-2 and TRBJ2-5 was a feature seen in persistent disease.

From germline, CDR1 is SGDLS and CDR2 YYNGEE. The CDR3 consists of 16 residues. V lost 4 bases to trimming and J lost 2 bases, with 17 bases between them. Libraries of TCR beta came from iRepertoire HTBI primers plus Arm-PCR of CDR3 regions. Each CDR3 protein is one row after TCRdb ran MiXCR on the multiplex PCR reads. The table has around 230,000 distinct CDR3 sequences, around 19% seen once; the top ten hold less than 25%. As for this clonotype: What it binds is not known. A much larger clone lies a single base off, so this may be a read error.

The sample's time point: newly diagnosed GD, antithyroid drugs for less than 3 months. Construction of the TCR library relied on RNA isolated from PBMCs. All patients originated from an endocrinology department located in Xi'an, China. EDTA tubes collected nine milliliters of peripheral blood. V is TRBV9 and J is TRBJ2-3, with D possibly called TRBD1 or TRBD2 (5 bases each). The source material was peripheral blood mononuclear cells (PBMCs), sampled at new diagnosis, from a patient treated with antithyroid drugs. The source of this sequence is a female donor with Graves disease. CDR3 sequence reads: CASSLVRGSYTDTQYF. The CDR3 coding sequence is TGTGCCAGCAGCTTAGTACGGGGCAGCTACACAGATACGCAGTATTTT.